Listed below are T cell receptor beta chains from one sample, sequenced in a study of T cells after yellow fever vaccination. TCRdb recomputed calls from the 5' RACE reads with MiXCR, one row per CDR3 protein. The sample includes 350,000 or so distinct CDR3 sequences, 7% to 9% of them seen just once. Material: PBMCs, obtained 45 days after the first yellow fever vaccination. These receptor sequences come from a man aged 18 to 35 who received the YFV17D yellow fever vaccine. Each CDR3 is given with its conserved first and last residue. Each record gives: clone size, CDR3 length, J gene, V gene, D gene, CDR3 protein, CDR3 DNA. D genes are given only for firm matches. Only part of the rows carry a size: once, few, many, or a class if the clone is expanded.

>few|13|TRBJ2-1|TRBV7-2|.
CASSLGSGREQFF
TGTGCCAGCAGCTTAGGATCAGGGAGAGAGCAGTTCTTC
>many|13|TRBJ1-1|TRBV7-9|.
CASRGQPGTEAFF
TGTGCCAGCCGAGGACAGCCAGGGACTGAAGCTTTCTTT
>.|15|TRBJ2-5|TRBV6-5|TRBD2
CASSYRGGGRETQYF
TGTGCCAGCAGTTACCGCGGGGGAGGGAGAGAGACCCAGTACTTC
>few|15|TRBJ1-1|TRBV5-1|TRBD1
CASSPRRTGKGEAFF
TGCGCCAGCAGCCCGCGGCGGACAGGGAAGGGTGAAGCTTTCTTT
>.|17|TRBJ1-3|TRBV29-1|.
CSVEDRLLQGRENTIYF
TGCAGCGTTGAAGATCGTCTCCTGCAGGGGCGCGAAAACACCATATATTTT
>few|16|TRBJ2-1|TRBV23-1|TRBD1
CASSQPGTGTYNEQFF
TGCGCCAGCAGTCAACCCGGGACAGGGACTTACAATGAGCAGTTCTTC
>.|16|TRBJ1-2|TRBV7-2|TRBD1
CASTLVGTGDLYGYTF
TGTGCCAGCACCCTCGTCGGGACAGGGGACCTATACGGCTACACCTTC
>few|14|TRBJ1-5|TRBV7-9|.
CASSHNTGNQPQHF
TGTGCCAGCAGCCACAATACGGGGAATCAGCCCCAGCATTTT
>.|16|TRBJ2-2|TRBV4-2|TRBD2
CASHPIGTSYTGELFF
TGTGCCAGCCACCCAATTGGGACTAGCTACACCGGGGAGCTGTTTTTT
>.|16|TRBJ2-1|TRBV14|.
CASSQVGGSWGNEQFF
TGTGCCAGCAGCCAAGTGGGGGGATCCTGGGGGAATGAGCAGTTCTTC
>few|14|TRBJ1-5|TRBV7-6|.
CASSLGQDNQPQHF
TGTGCCAGCAGCTTAGGACAGGACAATCAGCCCCAGCATTTT
>many|13|TRBJ1-1|TRBV5-1|.
CASTYNGRTEAFF
TGCGCCAGCACCTATAATGGGCGGACTGAAGCTTTCTTT
>few|16|TRBJ2-2|TRBV18|.
CASSPRAGAYTGELFF
TGTGCCAGCTCACCACGTGCAGGGGCTTACACCGGGGAGCTGTTTTTT
>.|17|TRBJ2-7|TRBV6-5|TRBD2
CASSYTAGGEVPYEQYF
TGTGCCAGCAGTTACACAGCGGGGGGGGAGGTGCCCTACGAGCAGTACTTC
>many|12|TRBJ1-2|TRBV20-1|.
CSARKRGSGYTF
TGCAGTGCTAGGAAGAGGGGTTCGGGCTACACCTTC
>.|14|TRBJ2-1|TRBV12-3/TRBV12-4|TRBD2
CASSPLAGNNEQFF
TGTGCCAGCAGTCCGTTAGCGGGGAACAATGAGCAGTTCTTC
>.|15|TRBJ2-3|TRBV7-2|.
CASSFTGASTDTQYF
TGTGCCAGCAGCTTCACGGGAGCTAGCACAGATACGCAGTATTTT
>.|14|TRBJ2-7|TRBV9|TRBD2
CASSGSGGAYEQYF
TGTGCCAGCAGCGGTAGCGGGGGAGCCTACGAGCAGTACTTC
>.|15|TRBJ2-5|TRBV9|.
CASSVGLGRGETQYF
TGTGCCAGCAGCGTAGGGCTTGGGCGAGGAGAGACCCAGTACTTC
>few|15|TRBJ2-7|TRBV7-2|TRBD1
CASSPGTGAQYEQYF
TGTGCCAGCAGCCCAGGGACAGGGGCGCAGTACGAGCAGTACTTC